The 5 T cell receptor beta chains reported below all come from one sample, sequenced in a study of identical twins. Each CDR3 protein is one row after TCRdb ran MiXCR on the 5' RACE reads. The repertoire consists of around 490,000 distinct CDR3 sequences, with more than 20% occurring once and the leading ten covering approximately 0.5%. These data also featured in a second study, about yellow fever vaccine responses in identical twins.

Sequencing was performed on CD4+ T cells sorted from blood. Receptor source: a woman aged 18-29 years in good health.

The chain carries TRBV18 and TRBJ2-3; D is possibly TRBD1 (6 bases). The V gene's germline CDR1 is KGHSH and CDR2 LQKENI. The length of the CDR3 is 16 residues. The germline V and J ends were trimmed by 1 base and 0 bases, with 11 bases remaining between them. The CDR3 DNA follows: TGTGCCAGCTCACCACTAGGACAGCAGAGCACAGATACGCAGTATTTT. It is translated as CASSPLGQQSTDTQYF.

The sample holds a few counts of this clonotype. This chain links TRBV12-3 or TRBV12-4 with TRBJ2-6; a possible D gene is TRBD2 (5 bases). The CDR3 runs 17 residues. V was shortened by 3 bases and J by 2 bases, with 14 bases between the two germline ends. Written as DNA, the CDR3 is TGTGCCAGCAGTTTGGGCTCTACTAGTCCTGGGGCCAACGTCCTGACTTTC. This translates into CASSLGSTSPGANVLTF.

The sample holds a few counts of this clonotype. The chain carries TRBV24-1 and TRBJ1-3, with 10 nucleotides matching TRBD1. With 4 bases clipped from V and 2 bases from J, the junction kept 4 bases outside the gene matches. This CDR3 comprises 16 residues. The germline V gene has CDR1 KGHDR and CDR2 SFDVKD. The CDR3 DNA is TGTGCCACCAGTGACGGACAGGGGGGTCCTGGAAACACCATATATTTT. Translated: CATSDGQGGPGNTIYF.

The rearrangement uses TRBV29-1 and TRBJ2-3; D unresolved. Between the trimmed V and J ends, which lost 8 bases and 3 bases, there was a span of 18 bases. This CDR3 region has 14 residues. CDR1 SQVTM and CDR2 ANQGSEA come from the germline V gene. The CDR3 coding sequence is TGCAGCACCCGGCCCGGGCCATTTACAGATACGCAGTATTTT. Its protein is CSTRPGPFTDTQYF.

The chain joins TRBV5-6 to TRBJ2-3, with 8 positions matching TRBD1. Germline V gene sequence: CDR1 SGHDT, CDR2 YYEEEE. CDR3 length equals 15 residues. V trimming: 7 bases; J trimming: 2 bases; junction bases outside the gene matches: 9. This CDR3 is CASGDGTGYTDTQYF. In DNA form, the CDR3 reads TGTGCCAGCGGGGACGGGACAGGCTACACAGATACGCAGTATTTT.